This T cell receptor beta chain was sequenced in a study of response to subunit inactivated influenza vaccine. Study-level points and caveats: The study's authors posited that every seasonal influenza vaccination enlists few new T cells.

This CDR3 is built from 15 residues. The V end was cut by 2 bases, the J end by 1 base, with 11 bases between. CDR1 is SEHNR, CDR2 FQNEAQ, per germline (reference sequence). This clonotype appeared a few times. What it binds is not known. One entry per CDR3 protein results from TCRdb running MiXCR on the RT-PCR reads. The sample has 540,000 or so distinct CDR3 sequences, 10% to 15% seen once. This specimen was PBMCs from blood, taken roughly 47 days after vaccination. The rearrangement uses TRBV7-9 and TRBJ1-1; D ambiguous. This receptor was identified in a man aged 45-65 years who received an inactivated influenza vaccine. The CDR3 here is CASSLLNRPNTEAFF. The CDR3 coding sequence is TGTGCCAGCAGCTTATTAAACAGACCGAACACTGAAGCTTTCTTT.